The 19 T cell receptor beta chains below come from one sample, sequenced in a study of blood T cell repertoires in COVID-19. Data came from immunoSEQ multiplex PCR; TCRdb stores just in-frame clones and leaves some out. The table has 200,000 to 250,000 clones, approximately 86% seen once. Sequencing was performed on peripheral blood. Receptors originate from a woman in her 70s with active or convalescent COVID-19.

V is TRBV7-9 and J is TRBJ1-1, with no clear D. From germline, CDR1 is SEHNR and CDR2 FQNEAQ (reference sequence). The V gene lost 5 bases and the J gene lost 0 bases, with 10 bases spanning the gap. The CDR3 is made up of 14 amino acids. CDR3 in DNA: TGTGCCAGCAGCCGTTCCCTTTTGAACACTGAAGCTTTCTTT. Its translation is CASSRSLLNTEAFF.

This clone is a singleton in its sample. This chain connects TRBV19 to TRBJ2-7; D is ambiguous. Between the trimmed V and J ends, which lost 3 bases and 5 bases, there was a span of 5 bases. The V gene's germline CDR1 is LNHDA and CDR2 SQIVND (reference sequence). The CDR3 runs 11 residues. The CDR3 region has the DNA TGTGCCAGTAGTATCGAGAACGAGCAGTACTTC. Protein sequence: CASSIENEQYF.

The J gene is TRBJ1-5, the V gene TRBV7-9; the D gene is possibly TRBD1 (6 bases). CDR1 SEHNR and CDR2 FQNEAQ come from the germline V gene (reference sequence). This CDR3 comprises 12 residues. Trimming took 3 bases from V and 15 from J, leaving 15 bases between them. CDR3 sequence reads: CASSLRGGVMHF. The CDR3, as DNA: TGTGCCAGCAGCTTGAGGGGGGGCGTCATGCATTTT.

V gene TRBV5-1 combines with J gene TRBJ2-7, with 8 positions matching TRBD1. V shed 4 bases, J shed 4 bases, and the junction held 7 bases outside the gene matches. Germline lookup yields CDR1 SGHRS and CDR2 YFSETQ. The length of the CDR3 is 14 residues. The CDR3, as DNA: TGCGCCAGCAGCAAACAGGGGGTTGGGTACGAGCAGTACTTC. Translating gives CASSKQGVGYEQYF.

The count of this clone is one. The gene calls are TRBV20-1 and TRBJ2-5; no clear D gene. V was pared by 3 bases and J by 5 bases, with 10 bases between. This CDR3 contains 12 residues. Germline lookup yields CDR1 DFQATT and CDR2 SNEGSKA (reference sequence). The CDR3 DNA reads TGCAGTGCTAGTCGAACGAGGGAGACCCAGTACTTC. It yields the protein CSASRTRETQYF.

The J gene is TRBJ1-6, the V gene TRBV6-4, with D tentatively TRBD1 (5 bases). CDR3 size: 15 residues. V shed 2 bases and J shed 2 bases, with 7 bases lying between them. Germline CDR1 is MRHNA and CDR2 is SNTAGT. The CDR3 DNA reads as TGTGCCAGCAGTGACGGGGCCACCTATAATTCACCCCTCCACTTT. Amino acid sequence: CASSDGATYNSPLHF.

V gene TRBV15 combines with J gene TRBJ1-2; possibly TRBD1 for D (5 bases). Trimming shortened V by 0 bases and J by 6 bases, and 14 bases separated the two germline ends. CDR3 length: 15 residues. The germline V gene encodes CDR1 LNHNV and CDR2 YYDKDF (reference sequence). CDR3 bases: TGTGCCACCAGCAGAGACCGTCTGGGGGGACATGGCTACACCTTC. It specifies CATSRDRLGGHGYTF.

V and J are TRBV5-1 and TRBJ2-7, with 8 bases lining up with TRBD1. The CDR3 consists of 12 residues. V was clipped by 7 bases and J by 4 bases; unmatched bases: 4. The germline gives CDR1 SGHRS, CDR2 YFSETQ. CDR3 loop: CASGTGLYEQYF. The CDR3 nucleotides read TGCGCCAGCGGGACAGGCCTTTACGAGCAGTACTTC. Complete variable domain (other parts from reference TRBV5-1 and TRBJ2-7): KAGVTQTPRYLIKTRGQQVTLSCSPISGHRSVSWYQQTPGQGLQFLFEYFSETQRNKGNFPGRFSGRQFSNSRSEMNVSTLELGDSALYLCASGTGLYEQYFGPGTRLTVT.

The chain uses TRBV7-2 and TRBJ2-5, with D maybe TRBD1 (5 bases). The V gene lost 5 bases and the J gene lost 5 bases, with 21 bases spanning the gap. CDR1 SGHTA and CDR2 FQGNSA come from the germline V gene. The CDR3 is made up of 16 amino acids. The CDR3: CASSRTGTPPEETQYF. The CDR3 region has the DNA TGTGCCAGCAGCCGTACAGGTACTCCCCCGGAGGAGACCCAGTACTTC. The full variable domain, its missing parts supplied by reference TRBV7-2 and TRBJ2-5, is GAGVSQSPSNKVTEKGKDVELRCDPISGHTALYWYRQSLGQGLEFLIYFQGNSAPDKSGLPSDRFSAERTGGSVSTLTIQRTQQEDSAVYLCASSRTGTPPEETQYFGPGTRLLVL.

V and J are TRBV7-9 and TRBJ1-2, with D perhaps matching TRBD1 (5 bases). Germline V lookup: CDR1 SEHNR, CDR2 FQNEAQ (reference sequence). The length of the CDR3 is 15 residues. V dropped 5 bases and J dropped 6 bases, with 19 bases sitting between them. In nucleotides, the CDR3 is TGTGCCAGCAGCCCCAGGGCTTGGGGAAATAATGGCTACACCTTC. Amino acids: CASSPRAWGNNGYTF.

This CDR3 is CASSLFRGNREAFF. CDR3 nucleotides: TGTGCCAGCAGTTTATTCAGGGGGAATCGTGAAGCTTTCTTT. The J gene is TRBJ1-1, the V gene TRBV27; 7 bases agree with TRBD1. V dropped 1 base and J dropped 7; count of bases not matched to a gene: 6. The CDR3 is made up of 14 amino acids. Looked up from germline, CDR1 is MNHEY and CDR2 is SMNVEV (reference sequence).

V gene TRBV18 combines with J gene TRBJ1-6, with D maybe TRBD1 (6 bases). Germline CDR1 is KGHSH and CDR2 is LQKENI. V gave up 7 bases and J gave up 9 bases, with 13 bases separating them. This CDR3 has 13 amino acids. CDR3 bases: TGTGCCAGCTTGGCAGGGGAGAGTTCACCCCTCCACTTT. Translated: CASLAGESSPLHF.

The gene calls are TRBV7-6 and TRBJ2-7; D not certain. V was shortened by 1 base and J by 2 bases, with 9 bases between the two germline ends. The CDR3 extends over 14 amino acids. Germline CDR1 reads SGHVS; CDR2 reads FNYEAQ. The CDR3 DNA reads as TGTGCCAGCAGCTTAGACATCATGACCTACGAGCAGTACTTC. It translates to CASSLDIMTYEQYF.

This sequence joins TRBV10-3 and TRBJ2-2; possibly TRBD1 for D (5 bases). Per germline, CDR1 ENHRY and CDR2 SYGVKD. The CDR3 loop spans 13 amino acids. Trimming stripped 5 bases from V and 5 bases from J, with 9 bases between. CDR3 in amino acids: CAISPTGTGELFF. DNA of the CDR3: TGTGCCATCAGTCCTACAGGTACCGGGGAGCTGTTTTTT.

CDR3 coding DNA: TGTGCCAGCAGCTCACGGAGCCAGGGGATGATTGGAAACACCATATATTTT. It specifies CASSSRSQGMIGNTIYF. The V gene is TRBV7-2, the J gene TRBJ1-3, with D possibly being TRBD1 (6 bases). The CDR3 runs 17 residues. V was shortened by 4 bases and J by 3 bases, with 19 bases between the two germline ends. The germline gives CDR1 SGHTA, CDR2 FQGNSA. The variable domain in full, with the rest retrieved from reference TRBV7-2 and TRBJ1-3, is GAGVSQSPSNKVTEKGKDVELRCDPISGHTALYWYRQSLGQGLEFLIYFQGNSAPDKSGLPSDRFSAERTGGSVSTLTIQRTQQEDSAVYLCASSSRSQGMIGNTIYFGEGSWLTVV.

This clone was seen a single time. The V gene is TRBV19, the J gene TRBJ1-1; perhaps TRBD1 as D (6 bases). Germline assignment: CDR1 LNHDA and CDR2 SQIVND (reference sequence). Trimming shortened V by 7 bases and J by 1 base, and 13 bases separated the two germline ends. This CDR3 region has 14 residues. The CDR3 nucleotides are TGTGCCAGTACCTCAAGGGACAAGAACACTGAAGCTTTCTTT. This gives the protein CASTSRDKNTEAFF.

This chain links TRBV11-2 with TRBJ1-5, with 10 bases aligning to TRBD1. Unmatched junction bases numbered 4, after V lost 5 bases and J lost 0 bases. Germline CDR1 SGHAT, CDR2 FQNNGV. There are 16 residues in the CDR3. CDR3 amino acids: CASSLGTGASNQPQHF. CDR3 in DNA: TGTGCCAGCAGCCTCGGGACAGGGGCTAGCAATCAGCCCCAGCATTTT.

The chain joins TRBV6-5 to TRBJ2-1, with TRBD1 matching 8 bases. V was clipped by 5 bases and J by 9 bases; unmatched bases: 6. The CDR3 contains 13 residues. The germline CDR1 and CDR2 sequences are MNHEY and SVGAGI. As DNA, the CDR3 is TGTGCCAGCAGTCCAGGGGGCTTTAGTGAGCAGTTCTTC. Protein: CASSPGGFSEQFF.

On this clone: Compared with germline, one end of the junction differs, possibly owing to a read error. The chain recombines TRBV6-2 or TRBV6-3 with TRBJ1-1; 7 nucleotides agree with TRBD1. Germline V gene data show CDR1 as MNHEY and CDR2 as SVGEGT. This CDR3 is 15 amino acids long. CDR3 sequence (DNA): TGTGCCAGCAGGTACACCGGGACAGTGAAGACTGAAGCTTTCTTT. Its protein is CASRYTGTVKTEAFF.